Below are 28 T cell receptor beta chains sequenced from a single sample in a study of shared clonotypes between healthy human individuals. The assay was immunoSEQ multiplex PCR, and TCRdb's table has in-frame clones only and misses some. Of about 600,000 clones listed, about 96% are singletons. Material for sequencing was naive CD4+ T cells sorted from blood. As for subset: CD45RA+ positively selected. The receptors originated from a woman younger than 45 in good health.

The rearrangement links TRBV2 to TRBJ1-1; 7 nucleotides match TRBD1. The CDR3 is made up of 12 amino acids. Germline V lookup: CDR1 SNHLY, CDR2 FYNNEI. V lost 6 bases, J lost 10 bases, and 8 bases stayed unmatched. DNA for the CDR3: TGTGCCAGCAGCCCAGGGGGGCTGGGAGCTTTCTTT. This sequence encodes CASSPGGLGAFF.

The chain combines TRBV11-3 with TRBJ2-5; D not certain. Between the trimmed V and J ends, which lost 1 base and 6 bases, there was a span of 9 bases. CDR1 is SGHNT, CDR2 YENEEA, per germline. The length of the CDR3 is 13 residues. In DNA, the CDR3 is TGTGCCAGCAGCTTAGCCCCCGCCAAGACCCAGTACTTC. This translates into CASSLAPAKTQYF.

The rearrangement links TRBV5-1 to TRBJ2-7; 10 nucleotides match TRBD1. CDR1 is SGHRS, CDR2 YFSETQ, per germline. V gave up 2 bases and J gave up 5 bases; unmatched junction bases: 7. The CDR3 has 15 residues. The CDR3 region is CASSLGTGVINEQYF. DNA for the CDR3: TGCGCCAGCAGCTTAGGGACAGGGGTAATTAACGAGCAGTACTTC. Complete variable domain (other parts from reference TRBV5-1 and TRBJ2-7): KAGVTQTPRYLIKTRGQQVTLSCSPISGHRSVSWYQQTPGQGLQFLFEYFSETQRNKGNFPGRFSGRQFSNSRSEMNVSTLELGDSALYLCASSLGTGVINEQYFGPGTRLTVT.

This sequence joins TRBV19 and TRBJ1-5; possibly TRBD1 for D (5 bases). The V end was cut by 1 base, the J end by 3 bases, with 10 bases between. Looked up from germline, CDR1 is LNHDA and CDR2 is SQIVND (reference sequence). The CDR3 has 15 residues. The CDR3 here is CASSIGQLFNQPQHF. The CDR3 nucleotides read TGTGCCAGTAGTATAGGACAGCTATTCAATCAGCCCCAGCATTTT.

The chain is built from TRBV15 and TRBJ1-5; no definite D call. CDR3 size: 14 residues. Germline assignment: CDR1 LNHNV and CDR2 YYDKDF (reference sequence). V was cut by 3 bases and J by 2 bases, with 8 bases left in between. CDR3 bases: TGTGCCACCAGCAGGTTCCGTGGCAATCAGCCCCAGCATTTT. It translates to CATSRFRGNQPQHF. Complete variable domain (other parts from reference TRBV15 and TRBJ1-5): DAMVIQNPRYQVTQFGKPVTLSCSQTLNHNVMYWYQQKSSQAPKLLFHYYDKDFNNEADTPDNFQSRRPNTSFCFLDIRSPGLGDTAMYLCATSRFRGNQPQHFGDGTRLSIL.

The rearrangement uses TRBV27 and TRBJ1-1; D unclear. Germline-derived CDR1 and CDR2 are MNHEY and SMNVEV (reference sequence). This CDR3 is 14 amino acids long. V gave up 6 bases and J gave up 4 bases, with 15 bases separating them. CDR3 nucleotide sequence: TGTGCCAGCAGGGACCCGGACCACTTCACTGAAGCTTTCTTT. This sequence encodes CASRDPDHFTEAFF.

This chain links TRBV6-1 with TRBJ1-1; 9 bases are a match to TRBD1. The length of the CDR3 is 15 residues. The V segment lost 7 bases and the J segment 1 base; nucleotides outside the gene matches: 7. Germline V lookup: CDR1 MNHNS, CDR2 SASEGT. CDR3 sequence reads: CASTGTGKSNTEAFF. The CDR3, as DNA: TGTGCCAGCACCGGGACAGGGAAGTCGAACACTGAAGCTTTCTTT.

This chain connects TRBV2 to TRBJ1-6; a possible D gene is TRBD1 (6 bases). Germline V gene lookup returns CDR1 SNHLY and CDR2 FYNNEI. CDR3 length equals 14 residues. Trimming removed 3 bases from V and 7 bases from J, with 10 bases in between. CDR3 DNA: TGTGCCAGCAGTGATCAGGGGCGAAATTCACCCCTCCACTTT. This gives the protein CASSDQGRNSPLHF. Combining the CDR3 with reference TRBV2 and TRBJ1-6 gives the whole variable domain EPEVTQTPSHQVTQMGQEVILRCVPISNHLYFYWYRQILGQKVEFLVSFYNNEISEKSEIFDDQFSVERPDGSNFTLKIRSTKLEDSAMYFCASSDQGRNSPLHFGNGTRLTVT.

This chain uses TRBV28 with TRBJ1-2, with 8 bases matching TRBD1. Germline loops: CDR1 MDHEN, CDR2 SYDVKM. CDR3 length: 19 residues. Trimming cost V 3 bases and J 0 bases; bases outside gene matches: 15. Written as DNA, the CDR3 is TGTGCCAGCAGTTTCGGGCCCCTTCCAGACAGGGGTGCTAACTATGGCTACACCTTC. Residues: CASSFGPLPDRGANYGYTF.

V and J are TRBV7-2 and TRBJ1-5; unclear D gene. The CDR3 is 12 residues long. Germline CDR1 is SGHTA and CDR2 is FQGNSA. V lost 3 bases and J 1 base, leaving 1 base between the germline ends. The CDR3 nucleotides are TGTGCCAGCAGCTTGAGCAATCAGCCCCAGCATTTT. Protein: CASSLSNQPQHF.

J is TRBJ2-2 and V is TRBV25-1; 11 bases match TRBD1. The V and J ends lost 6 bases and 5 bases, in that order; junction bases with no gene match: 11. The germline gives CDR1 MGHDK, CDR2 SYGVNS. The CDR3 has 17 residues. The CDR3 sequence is CASSPDLGQGGTGELFF. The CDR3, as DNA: TGTGCCAGCAGCCCTGATTTGGGACAGGGGGGAACCGGGGAGCTGTTTTTT.

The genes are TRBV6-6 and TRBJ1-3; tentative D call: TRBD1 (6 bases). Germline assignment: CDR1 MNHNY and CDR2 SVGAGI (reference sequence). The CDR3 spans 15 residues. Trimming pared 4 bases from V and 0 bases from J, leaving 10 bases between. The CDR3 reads CASSSGVVSGNTIYF. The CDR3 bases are TGTGCCAGCAGTTCAGGGGTAGTCTCTGGAAACACCATATATTTT.

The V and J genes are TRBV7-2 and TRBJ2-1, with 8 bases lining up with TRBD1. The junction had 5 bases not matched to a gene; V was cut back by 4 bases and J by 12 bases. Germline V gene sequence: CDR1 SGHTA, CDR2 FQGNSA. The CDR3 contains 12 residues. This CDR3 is CASSSGQALQFF. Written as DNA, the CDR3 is TGTGCCAGCAGCTCGGGACAGGCCCTGCAGTTCTTC.

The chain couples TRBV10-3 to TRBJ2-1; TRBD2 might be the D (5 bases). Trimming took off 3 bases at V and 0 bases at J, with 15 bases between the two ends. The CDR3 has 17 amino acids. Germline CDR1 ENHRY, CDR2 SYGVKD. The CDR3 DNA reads TGTGCCATCAGTGATCATTCGGTGGGGAGCTCCTACAATGAGCAGTTCTTC. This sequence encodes CAISDHSVGSSYNEQFF.

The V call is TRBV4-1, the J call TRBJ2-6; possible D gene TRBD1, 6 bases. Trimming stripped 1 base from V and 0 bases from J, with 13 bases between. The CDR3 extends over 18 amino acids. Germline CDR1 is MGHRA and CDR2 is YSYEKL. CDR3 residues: CASSQGPRGTSGANVLTF. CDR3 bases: TGCGCCAGCAGCCAAGGGCCCAGGGGAACCTCTGGGGCCAACGTCCTGACTTTC.

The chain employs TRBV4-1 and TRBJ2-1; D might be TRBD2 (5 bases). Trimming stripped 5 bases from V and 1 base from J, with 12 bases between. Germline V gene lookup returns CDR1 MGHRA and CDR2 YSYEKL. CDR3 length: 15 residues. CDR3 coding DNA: TGCGCCAGCAGCGAAAACCCGGGGTCCTACAATGAGCAGTTCTTC. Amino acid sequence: CASSENPGSYNEQFF.

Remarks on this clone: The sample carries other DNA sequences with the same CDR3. CDR3 sequence reads: CSVGQSYEQYF. The CDR3 bases are TGCAGCGTGGGACAATCCTACGAGCAGTACTTC. The V and J genes are TRBV29-1 and TRBJ2-7; TRBD1 is a possible D gene (6 bases). Germline V CDR1 and CDR2: SQVTM, ANQGSEA. The CDR3 contains 11 residues. V lost 6 bases and J 1 base, leaving 7 bases between the germline ends.

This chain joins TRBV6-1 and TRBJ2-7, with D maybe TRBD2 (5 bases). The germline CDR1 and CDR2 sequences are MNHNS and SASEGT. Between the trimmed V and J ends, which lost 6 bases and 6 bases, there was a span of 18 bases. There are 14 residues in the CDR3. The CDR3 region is CASRIPGGLVEQYF. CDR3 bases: TGTGCCAGCAGGATCCCTGGCGGGTTAGTCGAGCAGTACTTC.

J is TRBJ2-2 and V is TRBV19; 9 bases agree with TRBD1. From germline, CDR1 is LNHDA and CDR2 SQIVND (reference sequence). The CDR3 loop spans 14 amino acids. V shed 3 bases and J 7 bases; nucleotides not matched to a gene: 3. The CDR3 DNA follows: TGTGCCAGTAGTATGGGGGGACAGGGCGGGGAGCTGTTTTTT. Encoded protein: CASSMGGQGGELFF.

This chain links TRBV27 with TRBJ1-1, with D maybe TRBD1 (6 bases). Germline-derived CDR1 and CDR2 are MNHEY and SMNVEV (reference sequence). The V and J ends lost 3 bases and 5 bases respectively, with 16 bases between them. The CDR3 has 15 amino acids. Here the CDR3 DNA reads TGTGCCAGCAGTTTCCGTCTCAGGGGTGGAACTGAAGCTTTCTTT. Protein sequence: CASSFRLRGGTEAFF.

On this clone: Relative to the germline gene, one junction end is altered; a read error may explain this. The CDR3 DNA reads TGTGCCAGTACCTACGGAGGGGATTGGAAACACCTGAATTTT. It encodes CASTYGGDWKHLNF. V is TRBV19 and J is TRBJ1-3, with D possibly being TRBD1 (5 bases). This CDR3 comprises 14 residues. Germline CDR1 LNHDA, CDR2 SQIVND (reference sequence).

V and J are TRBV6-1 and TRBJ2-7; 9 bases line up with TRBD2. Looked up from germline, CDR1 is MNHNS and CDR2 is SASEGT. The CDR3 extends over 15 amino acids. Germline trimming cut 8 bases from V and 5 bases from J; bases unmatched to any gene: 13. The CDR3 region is CASRPLAGGAHEQYF. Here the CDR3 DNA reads TGTGCCAGCCGCCCTCTGGCGGGAGGGGCACACGAGCAGTACTTC.

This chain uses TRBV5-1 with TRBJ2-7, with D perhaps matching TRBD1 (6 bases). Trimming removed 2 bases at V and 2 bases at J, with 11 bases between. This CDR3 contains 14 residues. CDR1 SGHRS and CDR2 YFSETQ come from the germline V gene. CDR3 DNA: TGCGCCAGCAGCTTTGGGACACTCACCTACGAGCAGTACTTC. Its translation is CASSFGTLTYEQYF.

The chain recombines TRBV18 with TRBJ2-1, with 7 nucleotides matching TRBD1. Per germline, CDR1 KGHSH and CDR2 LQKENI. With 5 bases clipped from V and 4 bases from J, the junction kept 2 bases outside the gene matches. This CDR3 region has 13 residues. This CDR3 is CASSAGGYNEQFF. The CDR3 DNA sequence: TGTGCCAGCTCAGCAGGGGGATACAATGAGCAGTTCTTC.

The DNA of the CDR3 is TGTGCCAGCAGCGGCAAACGCTCTGGAAACACCATATATTTT. Its translation: CASSGKRSGNTIYF. The chain carries TRBV2 and TRBJ1-3, with unresolved D. CDR3 length: 14 residues. The V gene's germline CDR1 is SNHLY and CDR2 FYNNEI. The V end lost 6 bases, the J end lost 0 bases, and 9 bases lay between the germline ends.

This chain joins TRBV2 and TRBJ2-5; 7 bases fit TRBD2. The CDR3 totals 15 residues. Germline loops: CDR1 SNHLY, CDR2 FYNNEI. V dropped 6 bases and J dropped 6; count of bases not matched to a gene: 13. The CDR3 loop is CASRPEIAGLKTQYF. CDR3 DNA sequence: TGTGCCAGCAGACCCGAAATAGCGGGCCTGAAGACCCAGTACTTC.

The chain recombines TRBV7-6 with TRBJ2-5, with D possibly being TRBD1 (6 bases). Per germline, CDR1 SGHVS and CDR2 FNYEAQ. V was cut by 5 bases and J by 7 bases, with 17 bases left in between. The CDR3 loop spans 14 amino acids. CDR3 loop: CASSRDRNYRTQYF. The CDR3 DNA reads TGTGCCAGCAGCCGCGACAGGAATTATAGGACCCAGTACTTC.

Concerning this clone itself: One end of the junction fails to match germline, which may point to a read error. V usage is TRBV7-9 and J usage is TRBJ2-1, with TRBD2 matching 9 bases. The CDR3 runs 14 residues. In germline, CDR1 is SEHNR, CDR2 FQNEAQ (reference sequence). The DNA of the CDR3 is TGTGCCAGCAGCCTAGCGGGATCTCGGAATGAGCAGTTCTTC. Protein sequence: CASSLAGSRNEQFF.